The sequence of this T cell receptor beta chain was determined in a study of blood T cell repertoires in COVID-19. Study details: Researchers got acute and convalescent COVID-19 samples from the United States, Italy and Spain. From T cells, B-cell-depleted T cells, or PBMCs came the material, which was cDNA or gDNA.

In the authors' methods: It was from reference gene primer amplification that nucleated cell counts were estimated. TCRdb's table, derived via immunoSEQ multiplex PCR, lists solely in-frame clones and lacks some. V, J and clone size are taken as reported in that table, and D and trimming were inferred from the DNA itself. This sample has approximately 130,000 clones, with roughly 79% found just once. The V segment lost 4 bases and the J segment 3 bases; nucleotides outside the gene matches: 8. The germline V gene encodes CDR1 SGHNT and CDR2 YYREEE (reference sequence). The CDR3 contains 15 residues. The TCR was taken from a human donor in a cohort sampled during active COVID-19. The sequenced material came from peripheral blood. The chain combines TRBV5-4 with TRBJ2-7; 9 bases are shared with TRBD1. This chain's CDR3 is CASSRPGTGYYEQYF. CDR3 in DNA: TGTGCCAGCAGCCGACCCGGGACAGGGTACTACGAGCAGTACTTC.